The 26 T cell receptor beta chains listed next were all sequenced from one sample in a study of blood T cell repertoires in COVID-19. Data came from immunoSEQ multiplex PCR; TCRdb stores just in-frame clones and leaves some out. The data show roughly 100,000 clones, 70% to 90% seen once. Material: peripheral blood. Source of these receptors: a man aged 50 to 60 with active COVID-19.

The J gene is TRBJ1-5, the V gene TRBV4-2, with TRBD1 identical over 9 bases. Trimming took 1 base from V and 3 from J; bases not matched to a gene: 1. This CDR3 is built from 15 residues. Germline V gene sequence: CDR1 LGHNA, CDR2 YNFKEQ. In nucleotides, the CDR3 is TGTGCCAGCAGCCAAGGGACAGGGGACAATCAGCCCCAGCATTTT. It is translated as CASSQGTGDNQPQHF.

This clone appeared once. The gene calls are TRBV6-5 and TRBJ2-5; a weak D match, TRBD1 (6 bases). The CDR3 extends over 13 amino acids. The V end was cut by 6 bases, the J end by 2 bases, with 10 bases between. CDR1 MNHEY and CDR2 SVGAGI come from the germline V gene. CDR3 sequence: CASSPTGQETQYF. The CDR3 DNA sequence: TGTGCCAGCAGCCCGACAGGACAAGAGACCCAGTACTTC.

The chain combines TRBV2 with TRBJ2-1; 8 bases map to TRBD2. The length of the CDR3 is 15 residues. Germline V lookup: CDR1 SNHLY, CDR2 FYNNEI. V gave up 4 bases and J gave up 5 bases; unmatched junction bases: 7. The CDR3 loop is CASSATGLEDNEQFF. The CDR3 region has the DNA TGTGCCAGCAGTGCCACGGGACTAGAGGACAATGAGCAGTTCTTC. The complete variable domain, with remaining parts taken from reference TRBV2 and TRBJ2-1, reads EPEVTQTPSHQVTQMGQEVILRCVPISNHLYFYWYRQILGQKVEFLVSFYNNEISEKSEIFDDQFSVERPDGSNFTLKIRSTKLEDSAMYFCASSATGLEDNEQFFGPGTRLTVL.

This clone was seen only once. The rearrangement uses TRBV7-7 and TRBJ2-1, with D maybe TRBD2 (5 bases). Germline assignment: CDR1 SSHAT and CDR2 FNYEAQ (reference sequence). V lost 5 bases and J lost 0, with 14 bases in between. CDR3 length equals 16 residues. The CDR3 DNA sequence: TGTGCCAGCAGCCCAGCCCCCCGGGGCTCCTACAATGAGCAGTTCTTC. Protein sequence: CASSPAPRGSYNEQFF.

This sequence joins TRBV6-5 and TRBJ1-2; 8 nucleotides align to TRBD1. Germline CDR1 is MNHEY and CDR2 is SVGAGI. V lost 2 bases, J lost 8 bases, and 7 bases stayed unmatched. This CDR3 has 14 amino acids. Written as DNA, the CDR3 is TGTGCCAGCAGTTACCTCCAGGGGGCTGGCGGCTACACCTTC. This translates into CASSYLQGAGGYTF.

The chain combines TRBV5-6 with TRBJ2-3; 8 bases line up with TRBD2. The CDR3 length is 15 residues. The germline gives CDR1 SGHDT, CDR2 YYEEEE. With V trimmed by 0 bases and J by 5 bases, 5 bases remained unmatched. The CDR3 bases are TGTGCCAGCAGCTTGGATGGCGGGGGGAAAGATACGCAGTATTTT. Its protein product is CASSLDGGGKDTQYF.

This clone was found once. The gene calls are TRBV19 and TRBJ2-7; D unclear. Per germline, CDR1 LNHDA and CDR2 SQIVND (reference sequence). V was clipped by 7 bases and J by 0 bases, with 19 bases between them. The CDR3 length is 16 residues. The CDR3 DNA reads as TGTGCCAGTACCCGCCAGTTTGGGTCTAGCTCCTACGAGCAGTACTTC. Protein: CASTRQFGSSSYEQYF.

The chain combines TRBV30 with TRBJ1-1; D not resolved. CDR1 is GTSNPN and CDR2 is SVGIG in the germline V gene (reference sequence). The CDR3 extends over 14 amino acids. V was pared by 3 bases and J by 4 bases, with 15 bases between. The CDR3 spells CAWSAPWPGTEAFF. CDR3 nucleotides: TGTGCCTGGAGCGCCCCATGGCCAGGCACTGAAGCTTTCTTT.

J is TRBJ1-2 and V is TRBV5-6; no definite D call. CDR3 length equals 13 residues. In germline, CDR1 is SGHDT, CDR2 YYEEEE. The germline V and J ends were trimmed by 6 bases and 2 bases, with 11 bases remaining between them. Here the CDR3 reads CASKWQTNYGYTF. The CDR3 DNA reads as TGTGCCAGCAAGTGGCAGACAAACTATGGCTACACCTTC.

The rearrangement links TRBV6-2 or TRBV6-3 to TRBJ2-1; D call uncertain. CDR3 length: 14 amino acids. Between the trimmed V and J ends, which lost 6 bases and 2 bases, there was a span of 11 bases. Looked up from germline, CDR1 is MNHEY and CDR2 is SVGEGT. The CDR3 reads CASSTGGPYNEQFF. In nucleotides, the CDR3 is TGTGCCAGCAGCACGGGTGGCCCCTACAATGAGCAGTTCTTC.

V is TRBV5-6 and J is TRBJ1-5; D unclear. Germline lookup yields CDR1 SGHDT and CDR2 YYEEEE. The CDR3 runs 12 residues. V was shortened by 4 bases and J by 4 bases, with 6 bases between the two germline ends. The CDR3 reads CASSLRNQPQHF. In DNA form, the CDR3 reads TGTGCCAGCAGCCTAAGAAATCAGCCCCAGCATTTT.

The chain recombines TRBV7-6 with TRBJ2-5, with D maybe TRBD1 (6 bases). The CDR3 length is 16 residues. CDR1 and CDR2 from the germline V gene are SGHVS and FNYEAQ. V shed 9 bases and J shed 4 bases, with 24 bases lying between them. The CDR3 here is CASTLRGQGSRETQYF. CDR3 sequence (DNA): TGTGCCAGTACCCTCCGAGGGCAGGGGTCGCGAGAGACCCAGTACTTC.

The chain joins TRBV5-6 to TRBJ2-2; TRBD1 agrees at 12 bases. This CDR3 has 17 residues. Germline assignment: CDR1 SGHDT and CDR2 YYEEEE. The V gene end was trimmed by 4 bases and the J gene end by 3 bases; junction bases not matched to a gene: 7. The CDR3 reads CASSGGQGAGYTGELFF. Written as DNA, the CDR3 is TGTGCCAGCAGCGGGGGACAGGGGGCTGGGTACACCGGGGAGCTGTTTTTT.

The rearrangement links TRBV3-1 (or the pseudogene TRBV3-2) to TRBJ1-2; the match to TRBD1 covers 8 bases. The CDR3 is made up of 15 amino acids. CDR1 and CDR2 from the germline V gene are LGHDT and YNNKEL (reference sequence). The ends lost 4 bases at V and 4 bases at J; junction bases unmatched: 8. The DNA of the CDR3 is TGTGCCAGCAGCCTCACTTCAACAGGGGGCTATGGCTACACCTTC. Translated, it gives CASSLTSTGGYGYTF.

The chain links TRBV5-4 to TRBJ2-5; 7 nucleotides agree with TRBD1. V was pared by 4 bases and J by 5 bases, with 11 bases of the junction left unmatched. The CDR3 consists of 15 residues. Per the germline V gene, CDR1 is SGHNT and CDR2 is YYREEE (reference sequence). The CDR3 nucleotides read TGTGCCAGCAGCCCTACAGGGGCGGAGTGGGAGACCCAGTACTTC. It encodes CASSPTGAEWETQYF.

This sequence joins TRBV4-1 and TRBJ1-4, with D unresolved. Trimming took off 0 bases at V and 5 bases at J, with 10 bases between the two ends. CDR3 length: 15 residues. The V gene's germline CDR1 is MGHRA and CDR2 YSYEKL. The CDR3 sequence: CASSQEEFQNEKLFF. CDR3 bases: TGCGCCAGCAGCCAAGAGGAGTTCCAAAATGAAAAACTGTTTTTT.

This chain joins TRBV10-3 and TRBJ1-1; no clear D gene. This CDR3 spans 16 amino acids. Between the trimmed V and J ends, which lost 6 bases and 3 bases, there was a span of 20 bases. CDR1 is ENHRY and CDR2 is SYGVKD in the germline V gene. CDR3 loop: CAIRVRIGFGDTEAFF. DNA of the CDR3: TGTGCCATCAGAGTTAGGATTGGCTTCGGGGACACTGAAGCTTTCTTT.

The chain recombines TRBV12-5 with TRBJ2-2; D not resolved. The CDR3 is 13 amino acids. Trimming removed 0 bases at V and 5 bases at J, with 4 bases between. Germline V gene sequence: CDR1 LGHNT, CDR2 FRNRAP. CDR3 region: CASGLVQTGELFF. DNA of the CDR3: TGTGCTAGTGGTTTGGTTCAAACCGGGGAGCTGTTTTTT.

This chain uses TRBV6-5 with TRBJ1-6, with TRBD1 matching over 7 bases. The germline CDR1 and CDR2 sequences are MNHEY and SVGAGI. The CDR3 length is 15 residues. Trimming removed 7 bases from V and 7 bases from J; junction bases left unmatched: 10. The CDR3 spells CASTRGMTGNSPLHF. In DNA, the CDR3 is TGTGCCAGCACCCGGGGAATGACAGGGAATTCACCCCTCCACTTT.

J is TRBJ2-7 and V is TRBV2; D perhaps matches TRBD1 (5 bases). Per the germline V gene, CDR1 is SNHLY and CDR2 is FYNNEI. The CDR3 spans 11 residues. V lost 7 bases, J lost 2 bases, and 6 bases lay in between. The CDR3 sequence is CASKDTYEQYF. In nucleotides, the CDR3 is TGTGCCAGCAAGGACACCTACGAGCAGTACTTC.

V gene TRBV6-5 combines with J gene TRBJ2-7; TRBD2 might be the D (5 bases). The CDR3 length is 14 residues. The ends were cut back, 6 bases at V and 0 bases at J, with 12 bases in the middle. CDR1 and CDR2 (germline): MNHEY, SVGAGI. The CDR3 sequence is CASRWVGSSYEQYF. CDR3 DNA: TGTGCCAGCAGATGGGTGGGGAGCTCCTACGAGCAGTACTTC.

V usage is TRBV18 and J usage is TRBJ1-2, with D maybe TRBD1 (6 bases). Germline V gene lookup returns CDR1 KGHSH and CDR2 LQKENI. The CDR3 is 14 amino acids. The V end lost 1 base, the J end lost 7 bases, and 13 bases lay between the germline ends. The CDR3 DNA reads TGTGCCAGCTCACCACGCGCCGACAGGCCTGGCTACACCTTC. Amino acids: CASSPRADRPGYTF.

The CDR3 loop is CASSQVVARRTNNEQFF. The DNA for the CDR3 is TGCGCCAGCAGCCAGGTGGTAGCGCGCCGCACCAACAATGAGCAGTTCTTC. The chain has TRBV4-3 and TRBJ2-1; weak D call: TRBD2 (5 bases). Germline values: CDR1 LGHNA, CDR2 YSLEER. V lost 3 bases and J 5 bases, leaving 20 bases between the germline ends. This CDR3 comprises 17 residues.

The chain carries TRBV6-5 and TRBJ1-2, with D hard to call. This CDR3 is built from 11 residues. V was pared by 9 bases and J by 2 bases, with 7 bases between. Germline V gene data show CDR1 as MNHEY and CDR2 as SVGAGI. CDR3 loop: CASSQNYGYTF. The CDR3 nucleotides read TGTGCCAGTTCCCAGAACTATGGCTACACCTTC.

This clone was recorded only once. This rearrangement joins TRBV2 to TRBJ1-2; 9 bases map to TRBD1. CDR1 is SNHLY, CDR2 FYNNEI, per germline. CDR3 length equals 16 residues. V dropped 6 bases and J dropped 1; count of bases not matched to a gene: 9. CDR3 sequence reads: CASRTLGTGFNYGYTF. As DNA, the CDR3 is TGTGCCAGCAGGACTCTAGGGACAGGGTTTAACTATGGCTACACCTTC.

The rearrangement joins TRBV7-2 to TRBJ2-1; 8 bases fit TRBD2. V dropped 4 bases and J dropped 0; count of bases not matched to a gene: 11. The CDR3 contains 18 residues. The germline CDR1 and CDR2 sequences are SGHTA and FQGNSA. CDR3 in amino acids: CASSSLGRGGSSYNEQFF. CDR3 bases: TGTGCCAGCAGCTCCCTCGGCCGGGGGGGGTCCTCCTACAATGAGCAGTTCTTC.